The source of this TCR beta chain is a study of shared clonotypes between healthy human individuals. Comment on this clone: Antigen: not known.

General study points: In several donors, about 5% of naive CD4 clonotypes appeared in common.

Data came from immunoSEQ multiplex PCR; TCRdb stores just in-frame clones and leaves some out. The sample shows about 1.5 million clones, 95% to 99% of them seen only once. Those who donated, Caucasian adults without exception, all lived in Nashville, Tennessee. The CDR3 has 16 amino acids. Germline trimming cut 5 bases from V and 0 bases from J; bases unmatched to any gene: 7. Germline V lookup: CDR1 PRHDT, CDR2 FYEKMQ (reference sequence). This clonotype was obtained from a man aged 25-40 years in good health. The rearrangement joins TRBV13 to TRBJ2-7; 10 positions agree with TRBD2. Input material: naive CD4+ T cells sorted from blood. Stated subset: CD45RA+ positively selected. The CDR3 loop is CASSERTSGSSYEQYF. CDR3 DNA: TGTGCCAGCAGCGAGAGGACTAGCGGTAGCTCCTACGAGCAGTACTTC.